This T cell receptor beta chain is from a study of CD8+ T cells in alopecia areata. Study-level results: Clonality exceeded that of normal scalp in lesional scalp, most notably in alopecia totalis/universalis.

A few counts support this clone. The antigen is undetermined. With 4 bases clipped from V and 3 bases from J, the junction kept 5 bases outside the gene matches. Looked up from germline, CDR1 is SGDLS and CDR2 is YYNGEE. This CDR3 has 15 amino acids. Sequencing relied on a cDNA template that was reverse transcribed from extracted RNA. The data were produced by immunoSEQ multiplex PCR, yet TCRdb's version contains in-frame clones alone and is incomplete. The table includes roughly 190,000 clones, 55% to 70% detected once. Noted treatment: oral pan-JAK inhibitor, 5-10 mg twice daily. This chain uses TRBV9 with TRBJ2-1; 9 bases map to TRBD2. The sample here was CD4+ T cells sorted from blood, taken at week 4, from a patient treated with tofacitinib. The clonotype was recovered from a human donor with alopecia areata. The CDR3 DNA reads as TGTGCCAGCAGCTTGGGACTAGCCGGCTACAATGAGCAGTTCTTC. It yields the protein CASSLGLAGYNEQFF.